The T cell receptor (beta chain) described here comes from a study of shared clonotypes between healthy human individuals. V dropped 3 bases and J dropped 4; count of bases not matched to a gene: 3. CDR3 length: 15 residues. Germline CDR1 is SGHTA and CDR2 is FQGTGA. Profiled with immunoSEQ multiplex PCR; TCRdb holds only in-frame clones, not every one. The profile shows about half a million clones, over 60% of them singletons. Sequencing was carried out using PBMCs. J is TRBJ2-1 and V is TRBV7-3, with TRBD1 matching 10 bases. This receptor was taken from a woman between 40 and 50 years old in good health. Some clones in this sample may be carry-over from other donors' samples. CDR3: CASSLDRGLYNEQFF. As DNA, the CDR3 is TGTGCCAGCAGCTTGGACAGGGGGTTATACAATGAGCAGTTCTTC.